The 13 T cell receptor beta chains given below trace back to one sample, sequenced in a study of blood T cells in healthy people across ages. Next came a second PCR, run for about 7 to 12 cycles, which used a sample-barcoded 5' primer along with a J-beta primer mix. MiXCR was run by TCRdb on the 5' RACE reads, yielding one entry per CDR3 protein. The sample shows more than 650,000 distinct CDR3 sequences, roughly 26% of them seen only once. These data were likewise used in another study, on T cells of mothers and their children.

Sequencing was done on a sample of blood. The receptors derive from a boy aged 5 to 17 in good health.

J is TRBJ1-4 and V is TRBV20-1; D unclear. Germline assignment: CDR1 DFQATT and CDR2 SNEGSKA (reference sequence). V shed 6 bases and J shed 3 bases, with 11 bases lying between them. The CDR3 runs to 13 residues. CDR3 residues: CSATTVANEKLFF. The DNA for the CDR3 is TGCAGTGCCACGACGGTGGCTAATGAAAAACTGTTTTTT.

This clonotype occurred a few times. The rearrangement links TRBV12-3 or TRBV12-4 to TRBJ2-3, with D maybe TRBD2 (5 bases). Trimming shortened V by 6 bases and J by 1 base, and 17 bases separated the two germline ends. The CDR3 runs to 16 residues. CDR3 sequence reads: CASSPRDRARTDTQYF. For the CDR3, the DNA is TGTGCCAGCAGCCCGAGGGATCGGGCGCGCACAGATACGCAGTATTTT.

This chain links TRBV6-5 with TRBJ2-1, with D uncertain. V was cut by 5 bases and J by 1 base, with 9 bases left in between. Germline V gene lookup returns CDR1 MNHEY and CDR2 SVGAGI. The CDR3 extends over 14 amino acids. The DNA of the CDR3 is TGTGCCAGCAGTCCCGCCCGGTCCTACAATGAGCAGTTCTTC. Amino acid sequence: CASSPARSYNEQFF.

The table lists this clonotype with a few counts. The rearrangement uses TRBV5-1 and TRBJ2-5; 9 nucleotides line up with TRBD2. Trimming cost V 4 bases and J 5 bases; bases outside gene matches: 6. This CDR3 spans 14 amino acids. Germline CDR1 reads SGHRS; CDR2 reads YFSETQ. CDR3 sequence reads: CASSATSGPETQYF. CDR3 nucleotides: TGCGCCAGCAGCGCGACTAGCGGTCCGGAGACCCAGTACTTC.

This sequence joins TRBV27 and TRBJ2-5; 8 bases match TRBD1. The J call may be wrong; the DNA end is better matched by TRBJ2-7. Germline V gene sequence: CDR1 MNHEY, CDR2 SMNVEV (reference sequence). This CDR3 spans 14 amino acids. CDR3 DNA: TGTGCCAGCAGCGTAGGGACAGGCCTCGCCGAGCAGTACTTC. Its translation: CASSVGTGLAEQYF.

In this sample, this clonotype turned up once. The rearrangement links TRBV7-8 to TRBJ1-5, with D perhaps TRBD1 (6 bases). Trimming cost V 5 bases and J 1 base, with 12 bases left between them. The CDR3 has 15 residues. Germline CDR1 is SGHVS and CDR2 is FQNEAQ. This chain's CDR3 is CASSADRISNQPQHF. CDR3 nucleotide sequence: TGTGCCAGCAGCGCAGACAGGATAAGCAATCAGCCCCAGCATTTT. The variable domain in full, with the rest retrieved from reference TRBV7-8 and TRBJ1-5, is GAGVSQSPRYKVAKRGQDVALRCDPISGHVSLFWYQQALGQGPEFLTYFQNEAQLDKSGLPSDRFFAERPEGSVSTLKIQRTQQEDSAVYLCASSADRISNQPQHFGDGTRLSIL.

This clonotype was picked up a small number of times. The V call is TRBV13, the J call TRBJ1-3; TRBD1 matches at 7 bases. Germline V CDR1 and CDR2: PRHDT, FYEKMQ (reference sequence). The CDR3 spans 15 residues. V gave up 5 bases and J gave up 7 bases; unmatched junction bases: 11. The DNA for the CDR3 is TGTGCCAGCAGCCGATCCAGGGGGGGAGGGAACACCATATATTTT. This codes for CASSRSRGGGNTIYF.

This sequence joins TRBV29-1 and TRBJ2-5; tentative D call: TRBD2 (6 bases). The DNA end is more similar to TRBJ2-7, so the J call may be wrong. The CDR3 loop spans 13 amino acids. CDR1 SQVTM and CDR2 ANQGSEA come from the germline V gene. The CDR3 coding sequence is TGCAGCGTTGATCTCGGGGGTAGAGACGAGCAGTACTTC. Translation: CSVDLGGRDEQYF.

The rearrangement links TRBV6-6 to TRBJ1-1; 10 nucleotides match TRBD1. The length of the CDR3 is 13 residues. Looked up from germline, CDR1 is MNHNY and CDR2 is SVGAGI (reference sequence). V trimming: 6 bases; J trimming: 5 bases; junction bases outside the gene matches: 3. The CDR3 sequence: CASRPGQGTEAFF. CDR3 nucleotide sequence: TGTGCCAGCAGGCCGGGACAGGGGACTGAAGCTTTCTTT.

The chain recombines TRBV10-3 with TRBJ1-2, with D possibly TRBD1 on 5 matching bases. V was cut by 2 bases and J by 8 bases, with 12 bases left in between. CDR1 ENHRY and CDR2 SYGVKD come from the germline V gene. This CDR3 region has 13 residues. The chain's CDR3 is CAISEELGGGYTF. The CDR3 DNA is TGTGCCATCAGTGAGGAGCTCGGGGGAGGCTACACCTTC.

This chain uses TRBV5-1 with TRBJ1-6; no firm D call. Germline assignment: CDR1 SGHRS and CDR2 YFSETQ. The V gene lost 1 base and the J gene lost 9 bases, with 11 bases spanning the gap. The CDR3 is 14 residues long. CDR3 sequence (DNA): TGCGCCAGCAGCTTGCGGGCCCGGGGTTCACCCCTCCACTTT. Protein sequence: CASSLRARGSPLHF. Supplemented by reference TRBV5-1 and TRBJ1-6, the full variable domain reads KAGVTQTPRYLIKTRGQQVTLSCSPISGHRSVSWYQQTPGQGLQFLFEYFSETQRNKGNFPGRFSGRQFSNSRSEMNVSTLELGDSALYLCASSLRARGSPLHFGNGTRLTVT.

This clonotype was observed a handful of times. The CDR3 here is CASSWGTANTEAFF. CDR3 DNA: TGTGCCAGCAGCTGGGGGACGGCGAACACTGAAGCTTTCTTT. The chain links TRBV7-6 to TRBJ1-1, with D maybe TRBD1 (5 bases). This CDR3 spans 14 amino acids. Germline-derived CDR1 and CDR2 are SGHVS and FNYEAQ. The V end was cut by 4 bases, the J end by 1 base, with 10 bases between.

The CDR3 coding sequence is TGTGCCAGCAGCCAAGAGTATTCACTAGGCCCAAGCTCCTACGAGCAGTACTTC. It codes for CASSQEYSLGPSSYEQYF. V usage is TRBV4-2 and J usage is TRBJ2-5; tentative D call: TRBD2 (5 bases). The DNA end is a closer match to TRBJ2-7, so the J assignment may be wrong. This CDR3 comprises 18 residues. Germline values: CDR1 LGHNA, CDR2 YNFKEQ.